Reported below is one T cell receptor beta chain. This sample was included in a study of T cell responses to AZD1222 COVID-19 vaccine. Between the trimmed V and J ends, which lost 5 bases and 5 bases, there was a span of 13 bases. CDR1 SGHTA and CDR2 FQGNSA come from the germline V gene. The CDR3 spans 14 residues. Generated by immunoSEQ multiplex PCR, the TCRdb table keeps only in-frame clones and is missing some. The table has about 150,000 clones, about 88% seen once; the top ten hold less than 3.5%. The receptor comes from an adult in good health. This sequence joins TRBV7-2 and TRBJ2-4; maybe TRBD2 (7 bases). The input for sequencing was peripheral blood, taken on day 0 of AZD1222 vaccination. The CDR3 reads CASSPGGLENIQYF. The DNA of the CDR3 is TGTGCCAGCAGCCCCGGGGGGCTGGAAAACATTCAGTACTTC.